The 10 T cell receptor beta chains listed next were all sequenced from one sample in a study of early T cells in non-severe SARS-CoV-2 infection. TCRdb reprocessed the 5' RACE reads via MiXCR and lists one record per CDR3 protein. The table records about 64,000 distinct CDR3 sequences, around 20% of them present only once. The specimen comprised whole blood, sampled at baseline. Receptors originate from an adult who was a healthcare worker with PCR-confirmed SARS-CoV-2 infection or an uninfected control (not recorded which).

This clonotype was picked up a small number of times. The rearrangement joins TRBV4-1 to TRBJ2-2; 9 bases fit TRBD2. J lost 7 bases, V lost 1 base, and 10 bases had no gene match. In germline, CDR1 is MGHRA, CDR2 YSYEKL. CDR3 length: 17 residues. The CDR3: CASSQGDGGGAIGELFF. CDR3 sequence (DNA): TGCGCCAGCAGCCAAGGGGATGGCGGGGGGGCGATCGGGGAGCTGTTTTTT.

The V gene is TRBV28, the J gene TRBJ1-2; a possible D gene is TRBD1 (6 bases). The ends were cut back, 3 bases at V and 4 bases at J, with 15 bases in the middle. This CDR3 is built from 15 residues. The germline CDR1 and CDR2 sequences are MDHEN and SYDVKM. Here the CDR3 reads CASSLGTGGVYGYTF. CDR3 sequence (DNA): TGTGCCAGCAGTTTGGGGACGGGGGGCGTCTATGGCTACACCTTC.

This sequence joins TRBV7-2 and TRBJ2-1, with no clear D. Trimming took 1 base from V and 12 from J, leaving 10 bases between them. The CDR3 is made up of 12 amino acids. CDR1 SGHTA and CDR2 FQGNSA come from the germline V gene. The DNA of the CDR3 is TGTGCCAGCAGCTTAGACCTCTCGGGGCAGTTCTTC. Translating gives CASSLDLSGQFF.

The chain has TRBV19 and TRBJ1-2; D is unclear. Trimming removed 1 base from V and 7 bases from J, with 13 bases in between. This CDR3 contains 14 residues. The germline CDR1 and CDR2 sequences are LNHDA and SQIVND (reference sequence). The CDR3 DNA reads as TGTGCCAGTAGTATAGGAGGTGGGCGAGTTGGCTACACCTTC. It is translated as CASSIGGGRVGYTF.

The chain recombines TRBV5-1 with TRBJ1-5; D unresolved. The length of the CDR3 is 14 residues. Germline CDR1 SGHRS, CDR2 YFSETQ. V lost 0 bases and J 6 bases, leaving 10 bases between the germline ends. The CDR3 DNA reads as TGCGCCAGCAGCTTGGAACCTGAGGGTCAGCCCCAGCATTTT. The encoded protein is CASSLEPEGQPQHF. The full variable domain, its missing parts supplied by reference TRBV5-1 and TRBJ1-5, is KAGVTQTPRYLIKTRGQQVTLSCSPISGHRSVSWYQQTPGQGLQFLFEYFSETQRNKGNFPGRFSGRQFSNSRSEMNVSTLELGDSALYLCASSLEPEGQPQHFGDGTRLSIL.

V is TRBV10-2 and J is TRBJ2-5; a possible D gene is TRBD1 (5 bases). The CDR3 has 15 amino acids. With 1 base removed from V and 4 bases from J, the gap between germline ends came to 13 bases. Germline V gene sequence: CDR1 WSHSY, CDR2 SAAADI. This CDR3 is CASSELIGAIETQYF. For the CDR3, the DNA is TGCGCCAGCAGTGAGTTGATTGGGGCGATAGAGACCCAGTACTTC.

As DNA, the CDR3 is TGCGCCAGCGGGGACCCTCAGCCCCAGCATTTT. Protein product: CASGDPQPQHF. V is TRBV10-2 and J is TRBJ1-5, with a possible D match to TRBD1 (5 bases). The CDR3 totals 11 residues. The germline V gene encodes CDR1 WSHSY and CDR2 SAAADI. V gave up 8 bases and J gave up 6 bases, with 8 bases separating them.

This clonotype was detected a few times. The chain uses TRBV2 and TRBJ2-7; 14 nucleotides agree with TRBD2. This CDR3 comprises 19 residues. J gave up 3 bases and V 4 bases, and 14 bases lay outside the gene matches. Germline CDR1 and CDR2: SNHLY and FYNNEI. DNA of the CDR3: TGTGCCAGCAGTGCCCTGACTAGCGGGGGGGCCTTCAGAATCTACGAGCAGTACTTC. It codes for CASSALTSGGAFRIYEQYF.

This chain uses TRBV4-1 with TRBJ2-2; D not resolved. CDR1 MGHRA and CDR2 YSYEKL come from the germline V gene. The CDR3 consists of 14 residues. Trimming pared 0 bases from V and 1 base from J, leaving 3 bases between. The CDR3 loop is CASSQERNTGELFF. The DNA of the CDR3 is TGCGCCAGCAGCCAAGAGAGGAACACCGGGGAGCTGTTTTTT.

This clonotype showed up many times. This chain joins TRBV9 and TRBJ2-1; 8 nucleotides line up with TRBD1. The germline CDR1 and CDR2 sequences are SGDLS and YYNGEE. Trimming took 2 bases from V and 0 from J; bases not matched to a gene: 1. This CDR3 has 15 residues. The CDR3 region is CASSVGQGSYNEQFF. CDR3 sequence (DNA): TGTGCCAGCAGCGTCGGACAGGGCTCCTACAATGAGCAGTTCTTC.